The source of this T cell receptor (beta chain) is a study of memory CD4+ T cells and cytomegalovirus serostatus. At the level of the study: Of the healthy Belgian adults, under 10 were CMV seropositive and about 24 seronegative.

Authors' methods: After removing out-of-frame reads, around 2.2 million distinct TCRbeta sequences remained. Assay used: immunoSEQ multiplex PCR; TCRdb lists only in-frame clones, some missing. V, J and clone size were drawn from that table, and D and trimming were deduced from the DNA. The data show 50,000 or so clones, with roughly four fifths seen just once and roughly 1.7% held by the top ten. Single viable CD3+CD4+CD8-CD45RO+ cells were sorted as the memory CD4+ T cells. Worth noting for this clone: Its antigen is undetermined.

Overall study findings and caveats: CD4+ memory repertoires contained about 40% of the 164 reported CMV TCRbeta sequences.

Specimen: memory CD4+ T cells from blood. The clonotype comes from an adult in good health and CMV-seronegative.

DNA of the CDR3: TGCGCCAGCAGTATTCAGAACACCGGGGAGCTGTTTTTT. Its translation is CASSIQNTGELFF. The rearrangement links TRBV5-1 to TRBJ2-2; no clear D gene. Germline CDR1 SGHRS, CDR2 YFSETQ. CDR3 size: 13 residues. Deletions cut 5 bases from V and 1 base from J, with 6 bases between.